This record concerns one T cell receptor (beta chain) sequence. Its target is unknown. The sample is drawn from a study of cytomegalovirus exposure and HLA in healthy donors. Study-level findings and limits: Specificity of a few CMV-associated chains for CMV antigens was verified in vitro. Later genetic work tied a missense DCLRE1C variant to beta-chain V and J trimming. Association with HLA alleles at 0.05 false discovery rate was found for 17,000 or so TCR beta sequences in a later analysis.

This PCR relied on a set of 60 Vbeta primers and 13 Jbeta primers. Here immunoSEQ multiplex PCR was the method, and the copy in TCRdb shows in-frame clones only, minus some. The table shows about 170,000 clones, with around 83% occurring only once. The clonotype was recovered from a man aged 25-45 years in good health and CMV-seropositive. Sequencing was done on a sample of PBMCs.

The CDR3 here is CASSLQGHLPAFF. CDR3 DNA: TGTGCCAGCAGCTTACAGGGACATCTCCCTGCTTTCTTT. This rearrangement joins TRBV7-3 to TRBJ1-1; tentatively, D is TRBD1 (6 bases). The V end was cut by 2 bases, the J end by 11 bases, with 15 bases between. This CDR3 is 13 amino acids long. CDR1 and CDR2 from the germline V gene are SGHTA and FQGTGA.